The TCR beta chain under discussion was sequenced for a study of shared T cell receptors in the human thymus. Method: immunoSEQ multiplex PCR; TCRdb's copy keeps in-frame clones and lacks some. There are 540,000 or so clones in the sample; more than 75% occur only once, and more than 0.01% lies in the top ten. The CDR3 consists of 15 residues. In germline, CDR1 is SGHVS, CDR2 FQNEAQ. Trimming took off 2 bases at V and 0 bases at J, with 11 bases between the two ends. These data also featured in a second study, about human thymus T cells. That report notes: Infants, healthy and Finnish, who were having corrective surgery for congenital heart defects served as donors. Resections that were taken during corrective heart surgery supplied the thymus tissue. Thymic and blood repertoires seemed to favor certain V and J genes.

Specimen: thymocytes. This clonotype originated in a boy in the first two years of life with a congenital heart defect. The V call is TRBV7-8, the J call TRBJ2-7, with D perhaps matching TRBD1 (6 bases). The chain's CDR3 is CASSLLGQRSYEQYF. For the CDR3, the DNA is TGTGCCAGCAGCTTACTTGGACAGCGCTCCTACGAGCAGTACTTC.